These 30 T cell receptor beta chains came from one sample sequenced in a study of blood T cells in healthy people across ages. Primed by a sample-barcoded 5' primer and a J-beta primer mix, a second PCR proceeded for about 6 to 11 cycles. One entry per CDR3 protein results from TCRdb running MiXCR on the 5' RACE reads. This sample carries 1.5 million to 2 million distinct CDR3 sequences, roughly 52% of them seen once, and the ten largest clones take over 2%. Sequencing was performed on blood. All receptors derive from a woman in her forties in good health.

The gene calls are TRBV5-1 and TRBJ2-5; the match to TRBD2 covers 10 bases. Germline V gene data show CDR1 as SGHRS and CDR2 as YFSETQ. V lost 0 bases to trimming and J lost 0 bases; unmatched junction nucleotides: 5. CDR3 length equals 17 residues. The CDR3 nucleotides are TGCGCCAGCAGCTTGGGAGGTCTAGCGGGGGACCAAGAGACCCAGTACTTC. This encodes CASSLGGLAGDQETQYF.

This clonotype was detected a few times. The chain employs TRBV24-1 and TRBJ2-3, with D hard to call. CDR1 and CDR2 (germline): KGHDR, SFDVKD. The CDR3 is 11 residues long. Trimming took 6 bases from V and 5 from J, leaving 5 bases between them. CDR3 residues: CATSWGDTQYF. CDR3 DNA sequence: TGTGCCACCAGTTGGGGAGATACGCAGTATTTT.

CDR3 sequence reads: CSASLEDRGYEQYF. CDR3 coding DNA: TGCAGTGCTAGCCTAGAGGACAGGGGCTACGAGCAGTACTTC. The gene calls are TRBV20-1 and TRBJ2-7, with TRBD1 matching over 9 bases. The V gene end was trimmed by 3 bases and the J gene end by 3 bases; junction bases not matched to a gene: 6. Per the germline V gene, CDR1 is DFQATT and CDR2 is SNEGSKA (reference sequence). The CDR3 totals 14 residues.

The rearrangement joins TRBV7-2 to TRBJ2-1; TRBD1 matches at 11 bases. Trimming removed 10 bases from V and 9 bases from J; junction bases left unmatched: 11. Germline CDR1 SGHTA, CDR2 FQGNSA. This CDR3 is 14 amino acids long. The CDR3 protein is CATLRDRGISEQFF. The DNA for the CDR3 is TGTGCCACCCTACGGGACAGGGGGATCAGTGAGCAGTTCTTC.

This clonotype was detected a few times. The CDR3 DNA reads as TGCAGTGCTCCACTAGCGAGGAGCACAGATACGCAGTATTTT. As protein: CSAPLARSTDTQYF. This chain links TRBV20-1 with TRBJ2-3; TRBD2 matches 7 bases. Germline trimming cut 5 bases from V and 0 bases from J; bases unmatched to any gene: 5. CDR1 is DFQATT, CDR2 SNEGSKA, per germline (reference sequence). The CDR3 runs 14 residues.

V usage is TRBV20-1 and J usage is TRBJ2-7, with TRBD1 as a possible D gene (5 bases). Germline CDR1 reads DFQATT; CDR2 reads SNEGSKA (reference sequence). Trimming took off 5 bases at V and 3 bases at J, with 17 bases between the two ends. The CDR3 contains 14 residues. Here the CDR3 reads CSAPTAGSDYEQYF. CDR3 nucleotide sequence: TGCAGTGCTCCGACGGCAGGGTCGGACTACGAGCAGTACTTC.

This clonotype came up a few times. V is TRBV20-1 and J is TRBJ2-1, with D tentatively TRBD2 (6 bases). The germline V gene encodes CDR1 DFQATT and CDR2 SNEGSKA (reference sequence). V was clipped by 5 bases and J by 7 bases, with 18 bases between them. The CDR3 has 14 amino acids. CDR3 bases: TGCAGTGCTGGGTACCGGGGGTTTAGGAATGAGCAGTTCTTC. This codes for CSAGYRGFRNEQFF.

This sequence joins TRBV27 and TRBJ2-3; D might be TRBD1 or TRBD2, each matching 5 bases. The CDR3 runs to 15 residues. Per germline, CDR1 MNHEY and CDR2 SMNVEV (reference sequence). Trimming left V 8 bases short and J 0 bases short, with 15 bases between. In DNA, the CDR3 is TGTGCCAGCTCCCAAGGGGACGGGAGCACAGATACGCAGTATTTT. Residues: CASSQGDGSTDTQYF.

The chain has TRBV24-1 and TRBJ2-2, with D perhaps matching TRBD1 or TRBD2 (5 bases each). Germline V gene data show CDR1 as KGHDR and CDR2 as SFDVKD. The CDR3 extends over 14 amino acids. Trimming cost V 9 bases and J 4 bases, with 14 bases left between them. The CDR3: CATEGAGLTGELFF. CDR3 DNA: TGTGCCACCGAGGGTGCAGGGCTCACCGGGGAGCTGTTTTTT.

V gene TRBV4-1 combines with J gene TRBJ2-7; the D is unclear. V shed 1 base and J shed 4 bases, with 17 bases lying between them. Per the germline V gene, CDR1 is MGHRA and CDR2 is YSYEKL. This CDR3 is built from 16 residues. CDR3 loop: CASSQVGRSSSYEQYF. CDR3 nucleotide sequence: TGCGCCAGCAGCCAAGTTGGTAGGTCGAGCTCATACGAGCAGTACTTC.

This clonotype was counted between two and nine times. DNA of the CDR3: TGTGCCAGCAGCTTCCAGCGGGGGTACCCCTACAATGAGCAGTTCTTC. This codes for CASSFQRGYPYNEQFF. V usage is TRBV7-8 and J usage is TRBJ2-1, with 8 positions matching TRBD2. CDR1 and CDR2 (germline): SGHVS, FQNEAQ. This CDR3 region has 16 residues. J gave up 2 bases and V 3 bases, and 6 bases lay outside the gene matches.

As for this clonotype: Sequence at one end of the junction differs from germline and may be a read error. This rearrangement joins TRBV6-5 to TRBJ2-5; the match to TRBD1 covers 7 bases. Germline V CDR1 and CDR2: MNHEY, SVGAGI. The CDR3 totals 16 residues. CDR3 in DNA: TGTGCCAGCAATTACCGAATATGGGACAGCGAAGAGACCCAGTACTTC. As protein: CASNYRIWDSEETQYF.

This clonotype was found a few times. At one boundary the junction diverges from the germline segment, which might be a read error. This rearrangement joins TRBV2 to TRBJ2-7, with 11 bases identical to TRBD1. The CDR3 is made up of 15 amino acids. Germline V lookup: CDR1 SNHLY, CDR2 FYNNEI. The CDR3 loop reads CASSGDRGEQETQYF. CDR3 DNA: TGTGCCAGCAGCGGGGACAGGGGGGAACAAGAGACCCAGTATTTC.

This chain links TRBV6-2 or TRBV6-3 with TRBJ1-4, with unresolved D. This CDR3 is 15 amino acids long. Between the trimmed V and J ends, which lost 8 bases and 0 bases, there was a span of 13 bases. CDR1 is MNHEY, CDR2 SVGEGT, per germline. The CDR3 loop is CASVDGAATNEKLFF. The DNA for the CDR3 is TGTGCCAGCGTCGACGGAGCTGCAACTAATGAAAAACTGTTTTTT.

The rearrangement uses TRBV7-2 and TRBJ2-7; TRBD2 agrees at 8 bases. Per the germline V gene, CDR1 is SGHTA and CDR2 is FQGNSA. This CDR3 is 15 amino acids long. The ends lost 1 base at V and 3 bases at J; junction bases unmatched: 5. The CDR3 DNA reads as TGTGCCAGCAGCTTAGAGGGACTAGGTATCTACGAGCAGTACTTC. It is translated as CASSLEGLGIYEQYF.

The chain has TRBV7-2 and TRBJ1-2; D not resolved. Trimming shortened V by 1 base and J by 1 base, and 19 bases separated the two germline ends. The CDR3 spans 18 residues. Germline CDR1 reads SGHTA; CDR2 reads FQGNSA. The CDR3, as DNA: TGTGCCAGCAGCTTAGGGGTTTCTGGGGAATCGGGTAACTATGGCTACACCTTC. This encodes CASSLGVSGESGNYGYTF. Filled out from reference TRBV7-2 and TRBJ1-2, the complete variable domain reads GAGVSQSPSNKVTEKGKDVELRCDPISGHTALYWYRQSLGQGLEFLIYFQGNSAPDKSGLPSDRFSAERTGGSVSTLTIQRTQQEDSAVYLCASSLGVSGESGNYGYTFGSGTRLTVV.

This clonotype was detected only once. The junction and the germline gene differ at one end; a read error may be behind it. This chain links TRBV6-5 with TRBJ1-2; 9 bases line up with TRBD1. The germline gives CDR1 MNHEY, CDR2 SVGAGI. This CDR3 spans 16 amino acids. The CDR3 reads CAGSYFTGTGNYGYTF. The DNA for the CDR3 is TGTGCCGGCAGTTACTTCACCGGGACAGGGAACTATGGCTACACCTTC.

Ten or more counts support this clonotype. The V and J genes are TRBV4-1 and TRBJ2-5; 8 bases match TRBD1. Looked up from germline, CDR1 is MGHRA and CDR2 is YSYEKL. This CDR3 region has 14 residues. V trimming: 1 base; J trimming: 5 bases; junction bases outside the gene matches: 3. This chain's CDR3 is CASSQVSGGETQYF. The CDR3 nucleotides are TGCGCCAGCAGCCAAGTCTCAGGGGGCGAGACCCAGTACTTC.

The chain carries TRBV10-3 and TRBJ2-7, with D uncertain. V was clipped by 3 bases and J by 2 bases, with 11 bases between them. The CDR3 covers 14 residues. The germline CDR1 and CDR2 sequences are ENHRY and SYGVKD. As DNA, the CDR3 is TGTGCCATCAGTGACCCCGTATCCCCCTACGAGCAGTACTTC. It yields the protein CAISDPVSPYEQYF.

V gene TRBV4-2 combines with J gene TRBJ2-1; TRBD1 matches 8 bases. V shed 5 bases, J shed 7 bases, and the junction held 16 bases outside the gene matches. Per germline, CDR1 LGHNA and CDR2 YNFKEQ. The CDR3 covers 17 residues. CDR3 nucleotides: TGTGCCAGCAGCGCCGTAGAGCTGACAGGGGCGGTGAATGAGCAGTTCTTC. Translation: CASSAVELTGAVNEQFF.

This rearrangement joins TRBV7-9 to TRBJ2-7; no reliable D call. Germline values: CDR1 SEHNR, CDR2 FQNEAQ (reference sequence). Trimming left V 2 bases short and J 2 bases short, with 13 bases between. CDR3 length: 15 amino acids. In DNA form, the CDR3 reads TGTGCCAGCAGCTTAAAAAGGGCCCTTACCTACGAGCAGTACTTC. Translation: CASSLKRALTYEQYF.

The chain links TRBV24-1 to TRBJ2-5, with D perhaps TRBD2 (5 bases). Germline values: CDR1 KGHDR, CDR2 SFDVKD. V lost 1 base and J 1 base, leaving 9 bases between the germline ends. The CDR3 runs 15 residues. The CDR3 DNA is TGTGCCACCAGTGATTTTAGCGACACCCAAGAGACCCAGTACTTC. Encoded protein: CATSDFSDTQETQYF.

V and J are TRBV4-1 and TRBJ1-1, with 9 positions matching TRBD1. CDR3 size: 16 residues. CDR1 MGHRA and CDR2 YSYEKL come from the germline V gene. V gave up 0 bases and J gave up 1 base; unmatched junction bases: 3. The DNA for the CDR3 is TGCGCCAGCAGCCAAGAGGGGACAGGGAGGAACACTGAAGCTTTCTTT. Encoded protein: CASSQEGTGRNTEAFF.

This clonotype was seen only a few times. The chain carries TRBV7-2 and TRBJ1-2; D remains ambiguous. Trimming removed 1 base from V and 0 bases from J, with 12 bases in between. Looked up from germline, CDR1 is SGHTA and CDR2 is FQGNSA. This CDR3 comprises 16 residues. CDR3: CASSLDRLVANYGYTF. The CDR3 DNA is TGTGCCAGCAGCTTAGACAGATTAGTAGCTAACTATGGCTACACCTTC.

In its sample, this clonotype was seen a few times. In DNA, the CDR3 is TGTGCCAGCAGCTTTGTTACCGGGACAGGGAACTATGGCTACACCTTC. Its translation is CASSFVTGTGNYGYTF. This chain links TRBV7-2 with TRBJ1-2; 9 bases fit TRBD1. This CDR3 comprises 16 residues. Germline V gives CDR1 SGHTA, CDR2 FQGNSA. The junction had 7 bases not matched to a gene; V was cut back by 3 bases and J by 2 bases.

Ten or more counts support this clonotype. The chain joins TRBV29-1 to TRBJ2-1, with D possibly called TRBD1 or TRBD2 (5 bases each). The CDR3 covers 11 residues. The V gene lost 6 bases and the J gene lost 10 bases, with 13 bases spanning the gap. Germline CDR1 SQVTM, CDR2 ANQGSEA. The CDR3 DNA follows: TGCAGCGTACTTAGGGGCGGGGAGCAGTTCTTC. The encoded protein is CSVLRGGEQFF.

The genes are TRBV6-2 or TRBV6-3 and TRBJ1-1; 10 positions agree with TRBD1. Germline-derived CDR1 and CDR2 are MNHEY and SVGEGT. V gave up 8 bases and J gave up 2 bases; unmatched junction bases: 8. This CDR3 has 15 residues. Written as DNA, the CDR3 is TGTGCCAGCGAGACAGGGGGCGGAGGTAACACTGAAGCTTTCTTT. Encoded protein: CASETGGGGNTEAFF.

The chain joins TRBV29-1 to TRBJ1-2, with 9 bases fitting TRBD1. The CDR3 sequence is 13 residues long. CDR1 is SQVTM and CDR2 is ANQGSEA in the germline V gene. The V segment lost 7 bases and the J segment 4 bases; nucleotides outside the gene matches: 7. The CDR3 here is CSGGDRAVYGYTF. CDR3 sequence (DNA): TGCAGCGGAGGGGACAGGGCTGTCTATGGCTACACCTTC.

DNA of the CDR3: TGCAGCGTTGTCGGACAGGGGTCCTACAATGAGCAGTACTTC. Translation gives CSVVGQGSYNEQYF. V and J are TRBV29-1 and TRBJ2-5, with TRBD1 matching 9 bases. CDR1 is SQVTM, CDR2 ANQGSEA, per germline. The V gene end was trimmed by 4 bases and the J gene end by 11 bases; junction bases not matched to a gene: 14. The CDR3 consists of 14 residues. Complete variable domain (other parts from reference TRBV29-1 and TRBJ2-5): SAVISQKPSRDICQRGTSLTIQCQVDSQVTMMFWYRQQPGQSLTLIATANQGSEATYESGFVIDKFPISRPNLTFSTLTVSNMSPEDSSIYLCSVVGQGSYNEQYFGPGTRLLVL.

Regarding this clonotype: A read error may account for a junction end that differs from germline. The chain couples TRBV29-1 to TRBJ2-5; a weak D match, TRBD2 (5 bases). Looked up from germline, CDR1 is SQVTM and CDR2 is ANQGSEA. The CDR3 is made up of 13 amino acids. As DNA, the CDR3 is TGCAGCGTTGGCCCGTTGGTAGGGAGTTTTGTGAACTTC. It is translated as CSVGPLVGSFVNF.